The rows below give T cell receptor beta chains drawn from one sample of a study of T-cell reconstitution after alpha-beta-depleted transplantation in children. A single record per CDR3 protein comes from TCRdb applying MiXCR to the PCR reads. Here the sample spans about 300,000 distinct CDR3 sequences, 6.5% to 9% being singletons. Sequencing was performed on peripheral blood, taken 360 days after TCRalphabeta/CD19-depleted stem cell transplant. Receptor source: a female patient younger than 10 who had a stem cell transplant for Fanconi anemia, so the T cells may come from the graft donor. CDR3s include the opening cysteine and the closing phenylalanine or tryptophan. A D gene is named only where the DNA matches it firmly. Size is stated for part of the rows, as once, few or many counts, or as a class when the clone is expanded.

j_call d_call clone_size v_call cdr3_nt cdr3_aa
TRBJ2-7 TRBD1 many TRBV29-1 TGCAGCGTTTCCGGGACAGGGATCCACGAGCAGTACTTC CSVSGTGIHEQYF
TRBJ2-1 TRBD2 few TRBV6-2/TRBV6-3 TGTGCCAGCGGGACTAACTCCTACAATGAGCAGTTCTTC CASGTNSYNEQFF
TRBJ1-5 . few TRBV19 TGTGCCAGTAGTATCACCGGGACACGTAATCAGCCCCAGCATTTT CASSITGTRNQPQHF
TRBJ2-1 . . TRBV18 TGTGCCAGCTCATCCAACAGGAACAATGAGCAGTTCTTC CASSSNRNNEQFF
TRBJ2-7 . . TRBV12-3/TRBV12-4 TGTGCCTGCAGTTTTACAGGTATCCCCTCTCGTCCGAACTACGAGCAGTACTTC CACSFTGIPSRPNYEQYF
TRBJ2-3 . few TRBV5-4 TGTGCCAGCAGCTTCCGGACAGATTTTTCACCAGATACGCAGTATTTT CASSFRTDFSPDTQYF
TRBJ2-1 TRBD1 many TRBV2 TGTGCCATACGACAGGGTATGGGCAATGAGCAGTTCTTC CAIRQGMGNEQFF
TRBJ2-1 . many TRBV5-1 TGCGCCAGCAGCCTAAGAGCAGGCGACCCAGCCTACAATGAGCAGTTCTTC CASSLRAGDPAYNEQFF
TRBJ2-3 . . TRBV10-3 TGTGCCATCAGTGAGCGAGACACCACAGATACGCAGTATTTT CAISERDTTDTQYF
TRBJ1-1 . few TRBV5-1 TGCGCCAGCACAGGCGGCCAGAGGACTGAAGCTTTCTTT CASTGGQRTEAFF
TRBJ2-5 . . TRBV7-3 TGTGCCAGCAGCCCGCAATGGGGAGAGACCCAGTACTTC CASSPQWGETQYF
TRBJ1-1 . . TRBV7-9 TGTGCCAGCAGCCCCGATTTGTTGGAGGTAGCTTTCTTT CASSPDLLEVAFF
TRBJ2-5 TRBD1 few TRBV9 TGTGCCAGCAGCGCCCCTACCCAGGGCCAGGGGGCTTATGAGACCCAGTACTTC CASSAPTQGQGAYETQYF
TRBJ2-3 TRBD2 . TRBV5-1 TGCGCCAGCAGCTCCGGGACTAGCGGGGGGGCTATAGATACGCAGTATTTT CASSSGTSGGAIDTQYF
TRBJ1-1 . many TRBV20-1 TGCAGTGCTAGATCACGAGACAGTAACACTGAAGCTTTCTTT CSARSRDSNTEAFF
TRBJ1-6 . few TRBV12-3/TRBV12-4 TGTGCCAGCAGTTTAGCGCGGGGGCTGTATAATTCACCCCTCCACTTT CASSLARGLYNSPLHF
TRBJ2-7 . few TRBV7-8 TGTGCCAGCAGCTTAGCGCTACAGGGCGAGCAGTACTTC CASSLALQGEQYF
TRBJ1-2 TRBD1 few TRBV28 TGTGCCAGCAGCCCCGGGACAGTTGGCTACACCTTC CASSPGTVGYTF
TRBJ2-7 TRBD1 . TRBV3-1 TGTGCCAGCAGCCAAGCAGCCAGGACAGGGGGACCATACGAGCAGTACTTC CASSQAARTGGPYEQYF
TRBJ1-1 . many TRBV5-1 TGCGCCAGCAGCTTGAAGGACACTCAGGTCACTGAAGCTTTCTTT CASSLKDTQVTEAFF
TRBJ1-2 . . TRBV5-1 TGCGCCAGCAGCCCCCCCGACCGTGGTGGAGGCTACACCTTC CASSPPDRGGGYTF
TRBJ2-5 TRBD1 . TRBV11-2 TGTGCCAGCAGCTCGGACAGGGCTTGGGAGACCCAGTACTTC CASSSDRAWETQYF